This T cell receptor (beta chain) was retrieved from a study of regulatory T cells in long-lasting Graves disease. Time point specified: persistent/refractory GD, antithyroid drugs over 5 years with positive TRAb. Making the TCR library involved RNA that had been extracted from PBMCs. Graves' disease diagnosis followed American Thyroid Association guidelines. As regards this clonotype: A much larger clone differs by one base, so this may be a read error.

This CDR3 has 13 amino acids. Germline CDR1 is SGHDN and CDR2 is FVKESK. V gave up 4 bases and J gave up 2 bases, with 9 bases separating them. Combining iRepertoire HTBI primers with Arm-PCR of CDR3 regions, the authors built TCR beta libraries. In TCRdb, the multiplex PCR reads were re-called with MiXCR into one record per CDR3 protein. The repertoire holds approximately 440,000 distinct CDR3 sequences, with about a quarter as singletons. The chain employs TRBV14 and TRBJ2-7; D gene unclear. This receptor was identified in a female donor with Graves disease. The sequencing used peripheral blood mononuclear cells (PBMCs), collected when the disease was refractory, from a patient treated with antithyroid drugs. The CDR3 loop is CASSPNGPYEQYF. The CDR3 DNA is TGTGCCAGCAGCCCGAACGGACCCTACGAGCAGTACTTC.